Here is one T cell receptor beta chain with its context. Its antigen is not identified. The data were obtained in a study of a mutant IDH1 vaccine in newly diagnosed glioma. Study at large: Vaccinations were initiated 4-6 weeks following radiotherapy alone, or were given together with temozolomide cycles. Treated patients showed a male proportion of approximately 60%, a female proportion of about 38%, and a mean age of about 44 years. Earlier treatment was radiotherapy, temozolomide, or both, with most getting both.

Stated time point: week 35, safety follow-up. One vaccine dose held 300 ug of mutant IDH1 20-mer peptide and came with topical imiquimod. Across weeks 1, 3, 5, 7, 11, 15, 19 and 23, patients received a vaccination each time, eight in all. Germline V gene data show CDR1 as MDHEN and CDR2 as SYDVKM. V was cut by 6 bases and J by 8 bases, with 13 bases left in between. CDR3 length: 12 amino acids. The protocol was immunoSEQ multiplex PCR, while the TCRdb copy is restricted to in-frame clones and leaves out a portion. This sample has 73,000 or so clones; almost 85% occur once, and the top ten carry approximately 12%.

The rearrangement links TRBV28 to TRBJ1-1; D is ambiguous. The receptor was isolated from a man aged 18 to 29 with glioma. Material: PBMCs, obtained from a glioma patient whose treatment included an IDH1 peptide vaccine. The CDR3 protein is CASRDRDREAFF. The CDR3, as DNA: TGTGCCAGCAGAGATCGGGATCGGGAAGCTTTCTTT.